This T cell receptor beta chain was sequenced during a study of CD8 T cells in ankylosing spondylitis. One entry per CDR3 protein, called by TCRdb with MiXCR from the 5' RACE reads. The sample lists about 240,000 distinct CDR3 sequences, around a tenth occurring once. The V gene's germline CDR1 is SGHRS and CDR2 YFSETQ. CDR3 length: 17 amino acids. V was cut by 0 bases and J by 2 bases, with 16 bases left in between. This sequence joins TRBV5-1 and TRBJ2-3; perhaps D is TRBD1 or TRBD2 (6 bases each). Sequences were obtained from blood, either unsorted or a sorted T cell fraction (not recorded which). This TCR derives from a male donor with ankylosing spondylitis or in good health (not recorded which). CDR3 coding DNA: TGCGCCAGCAGCTTGGGGGTAGGAGGGGACACCACAGATACGCAGTATTTT. Its translation: CASSLGVGGDTTDTQYF. The full variable domain, its missing parts supplied by reference TRBV5-1 and TRBJ2-3, is KAGVTQTPRYLIKTRGQQVTLSCSPISGHRSVSWYQQTPGQGLQFLFEYFSETQRNKGNFPGRFSGRQFSNSRSEMNVSTLELGDSALYLCASSLGVGGDTTDTQYFGPGTRLTVL.